This T cell receptor (beta chain) was documented in a study of T cells in women clearing cervical HPV infection. Looking at the study overall: Controls gave blood once infection was undetectable; cases at lesion identification. Study observations and caveats: CIN3+ cases had significantly higher TCR richness than controls; evenness did not differ. T-cell numbers per sample were unknown and may explain richness differences.

Germline V gene data show CDR1 as SEHNR and CDR2 as FQNEAQ (reference sequence). The CDR3 spans 12 residues. Data came from immunoSEQ multiplex PCR; TCRdb stores just in-frame clones and leaves some out. The sample data list tens of thousands of clones. Regarding this clone: Its antigen is not known. The DNA ends 3 residues before the CDR3 does, and the rest of the CDR3 is filled in from the germline J gene.

Prevalent HPV16 infections were excluded; only incident single HPV16 infections included. The sequencing input was blood buffy coat. The clonotype originates from a woman aged 18-70 years with a cervical HPV16 infection that either progressed to CIN3+ or cleared (not recorded which). The gene calls are TRBV7-9 and TRBJ2-3, with 9 bases fitting TRBD2. This chain's CDR3 is CASSRGGETQYF. Partial CDR3 DNA: TGTGCCAGCTCGCGGGGGGGGGAGACG. Combining the CDR3 with reference TRBV7-9 and TRBJ2-3 gives the whole variable domain DTGVSQNPRHKITKRGQNVTFRCDPISEHNRLYWYRQTLGQGPEFLTYFQNEAQLEKSRLLSDRFSAERPKGSFSTLEIQRTEQGDSAMYLCASSRGGETQYFGPGTRLTVL.